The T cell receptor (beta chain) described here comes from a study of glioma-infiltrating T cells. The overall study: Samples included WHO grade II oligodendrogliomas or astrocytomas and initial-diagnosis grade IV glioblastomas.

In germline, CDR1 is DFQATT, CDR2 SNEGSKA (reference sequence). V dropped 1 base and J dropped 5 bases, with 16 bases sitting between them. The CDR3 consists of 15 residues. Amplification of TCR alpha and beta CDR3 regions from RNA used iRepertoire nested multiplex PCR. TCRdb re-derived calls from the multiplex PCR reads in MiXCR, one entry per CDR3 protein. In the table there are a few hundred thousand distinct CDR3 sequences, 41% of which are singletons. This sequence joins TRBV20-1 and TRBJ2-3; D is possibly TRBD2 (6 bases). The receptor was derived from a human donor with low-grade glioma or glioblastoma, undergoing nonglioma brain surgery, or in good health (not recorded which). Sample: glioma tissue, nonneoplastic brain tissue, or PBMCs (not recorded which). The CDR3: CSARGHGRGIDTQYF. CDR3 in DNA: TGCAGTGCTAGAGGGCACGGGAGAGGGATAGATACGCAGTATTTT.